This T cell receptor (beta chain) was sequenced in a study of T cells in localized non-small cell lung cancer. General observations from the study: Adjacent lung exhibited a median of 57 among the 100 most abundant tumor clones.

The CDR3 contains 17 residues. The trim removed 3 bases at V and 0 bases at J, leaving 8 bases unmatched. Per the germline V gene, CDR1 is SNHLY and CDR2 is FYNNEI. Profiled with immunoSEQ multiplex PCR; TCRdb holds only in-frame clones, not every one. The sample yields over 70,000 clones, approximately 91% seen once. Concerning this clone: Its antigen is undetermined.

The clonotype comes from a woman aged 35-70 years with stage II squamous cell lung carcinoma. The genes are TRBV2 and TRBJ2-3; TRBD1 agrees at 8 bases. Specimen: PBMCs, collected before any cancer treatment. The CDR3: CASSEIGTGFSTDTQYF. CDR3 in DNA: TGTGCCAGCAGTGAGATCGGGACAGGCTTTAGCACAGATACGCAGTATTTT.